The present T cell receptor beta chain was sequenced within a study of blood T cell repertoires in COVID-19. Study as a whole: Some COVID-19 samples were acute and others convalescent; all came from the United States, Italy and Spain. PBMCs, B-cell-depleted T cells, or T cells provided the cDNA or gDNA that made up the material.

Germline CDR1 reads SNHLY; CDR2 reads FYNNEI. V was shortened by 8 bases and J by 2 bases, with 15 bases between the two germline ends. The CDR3 loop spans 14 amino acids. Repertoires were generated with immunoSEQ multiplex PCR, while TCRdb's copy carries only in-frame clones and drops some. The sample includes about 250,000 clones, roughly 86% of them seen just once. The source is a woman under 40 with acute COVID-19. The chain combines TRBV2 with TRBJ1-2; D uncertain. Sequenced input: PBMCs or T cells enriched from blood (not recorded which). This chain's CDR3 is CASQRTDHNYGYTF. DNA for the CDR3: TGTGCCAGCCAGCGGACGGACCACAACTATGGCTACACCTTC.